This T cell receptor (beta chain) was sequenced in a study of blood T cell repertoires in COVID-19 (dated by TCRdb to the early 2020s). For context, the study as a whole: The collaborator samples originated in the United States, Italy and Spain and spanned the acute and convalescent phases of COVID-19. The material from the prospective study consisted of cDNA or gDNA derived from T cells, B-cell-depleted T cells, or PBMCs. Subjects who had been exposed to COVID-19, were actively infected with it, or had recovered from it provided the deeply sampled blood TCRbeta repertoires that made up the dataset. The repertoires were made available in a free public database intended to serve as a resource for research on the immune response to SARS-CoV-2. Samples came from the ongoing ImmuneRACE study (first 160 participants) plus 1,254 subjects from 6 global collaborators. Nearly every sample came with metadata listing a de-identified subject ID, COVID-19 status, age in years and sex. Where available, HLA class I and class II types were obtained from metadata supplied by the sample provider rather than from assay-based typing.

Concerning this clone: No antigen is known for it. No much larger clone exists at a distance of one base, and base qualities are not known.

Whole blood was collected in K2EDTA tubes by collaborating institutions according to the institutions' own protocols. Collaborator samples were shipped for TCRbeta analysis as frozen whole blood, isolated PBMCs, or DNA extracted from either sample type. The paper as a whole reports these results and caveats: How much clinical and demographic metadata was included differed by source and by participant, and the metadata was provided uncurated.

Between the V and J ends, shortened by 6 bases and 9 bases respectively, the junction contains 12 bases. The CDR3, cysteine through phenylalanine, is 12 amino acids long. Only the CDR3 portion is preserved as DNA: 36 bases, with reading frame beginning at the first base. TCRbeta CDR3 regions were amplified from genomic DNA using the immunoSEQ Assay, a bias-controlled multiplex PCR. The study's own analysis went as follows. The number of nucleated cells in each sample was estimated from the amplification of reference gene primers within the assay. To quantify the absolute abundance of each unique TCRbeta CDR3 rearrangement, sequence reads were collapsed and filtered. Productive Simpson clonality was computed per sample as the square root of Simpson's diversity index over productive rearrangements. In its TCRdb copy, this immuneACCESS table keeps in-frame sequences only and misses some clones. Where compared with another copy, unresolved V genes explain less than half of these, and the others have no known cause. The D gene and trimming were derived from the DNA, and the V and J assignments and clone size from that table. The sample includes 70,000 to 75,000 clones, with around 80% observed a single time. The top ten hold 26% of the sample.

Input material: peripheral blood. The sequence derives from a man in his 60s with active or convalescent COVID-19. This receptor chain uses TRBV12-3 or TRBV12-4 and TRBJ2-1; a confident D gene designation cannot be given. The nucleotide sequence is TGTGCCAGCAGGGTCCTTGAGAGTGAGCAGTTCTTC. This is translated as CASRVLESEQFF.